This T cell receptor beta chain was documented in a study of HIV-infected patients and healthy controls. The table lists this clonotype with many counts. One entry per CDR3 protein, called by TCRdb with MiXCR from the 5' RACE reads. Of 18,000 or so distinct CDR3 sequences listed, around a fifth were seen once; the top ten hold around 33%. CDR3 length: 14 amino acids. Trimming pared 2 bases from V and 4 bases from J, leaving 9 bases between. This TCR was sampled from a human donor in good health. The gene calls are TRBV12-3 or TRBV12-4 and TRBJ1-5; the D is unclear. Sequenced input: CD8+ T cells from blood. CDR3 nucleotides: TGTGCCAGCAGTTTAAAGGGAGAGAATCAGCCCCAGCATTTT. It specifies CASSLKGENQPQHF.